The T cell receptor beta chain described here comes from a study of blood T cell repertoires in COVID-19. The protocol was immunoSEQ multiplex PCR, while the TCRdb copy is restricted to in-frame clones and leaves out a portion. Counted here are roughly 100,000 clones, 80% to 90% occurring once; the ten biggest clones make up about 9.9%. The CDR3 loop spans 15 amino acids. Germline CDR1 and CDR2: SGHTA and FQGNSA. The trim removed 4 bases at V and 1 base at J, leaving 4 bases unmatched. The TCR was taken from a man aged 35 to 55 with active or convalescent COVID-19. The sequencing input was peripheral blood. The chain uses TRBV7-2 and TRBJ2-3; 8 nucleotides align to TRBD2. The CDR3 reads CASSSISGGTDTQYF. CDR3 DNA sequence: TGTGCCAGCAGCTCAATTAGCGGGGGCACAGATACGCAGTATTTT. The full variable domain, its missing parts supplied by reference TRBV7-2 and TRBJ2-3, is GAGVSQSPSNKVTEKGKDVELRCDPISGHTALYWYRQSLGQGLEFLIYFQGNSAPDKSGLPSDRFSAERTGGSVSTLTIQRTQQEDSAVYLCASSSISGGTDTQYFGPGTRLTVL.